The source of this T cell receptor beta chain is a study of beta chain features in type 1 diabetes. Expressed TCRB transcripts were sequenced after all isolated RNA was converted to cDNA. This table comes from immunoSEQ multiplex PCR, and its TCRdb copy is limited to in-frame clones, with some not included. This repertoire shows 400,000 to 550,000 clones, about an eighth found once; its top ten account for less than 0.06%. V was trimmed by 3 bases and J by 7 bases, leaving 9 bases between them. This CDR3 has 12 residues. Germline CDR1 and CDR2: LGHNA and YNFKEQ. This sequence joins TRBV4-2 and TRBJ1-2; D ambiguous. Sequencing was done on a sample of naive CD4+ T cells from blood. The TCR sequence derives from a woman under 30 in good health. The CDR3 DNA reads TGTGCCAGCAGCCAGGCCGGAGGTGGCTACACCTTC. Its translation: CASSQAGGGYTF.